Sequencing of this T cell receptor beta chain was carried out in a study of blood T cell repertoires in COVID-19. The protocol was immunoSEQ multiplex PCR, while the TCRdb copy is restricted to in-frame clones and leaves out a portion. The sample lists more than 110,000 clones; 79% were seen once. V was pared by 7 bases and J by 3 bases, with 2 bases of the junction left unmatched. The length of the CDR3 is 12 residues. Germline-derived CDR1 and CDR2 are ENHRY and SYGVKD. V gene TRBV10-3 combines with J gene TRBJ1-2; 7 positions agree with TRBD1. The receptor was isolated from a man between 60 and 75 years old with acute or convalescent COVID-19. The source material was peripheral blood. CDR3 DNA: TGTGCCATCAAAGGGGGCGACTATGGCTACACCTTC. It is translated as CAIKGGDYGYTF.